Each of the 2 T cell receptor beta chains below was sequenced from the same sample in a study of long-term antiretroviral therapy in people with HIV. Survey-level immunoSEQ v3.0 assays were run. The protocol was immunoSEQ multiplex PCR, while the TCRdb copy is restricted to in-frame clones and leaves out a portion. Here the sample spans about 20,000 clones, 90% being singletons. The sequencing here drew on unsorted PBMCs, taken 4.4 years before starting antiretroviral therapy. The receptors come from a woman in her 30s with HIV.

V is TRBV6-1 and J is TRBJ1-2; a possible D gene is TRBD1 (5 bases). CDR3 length: 14 amino acids. V was cut by 10 bases and J by 5 bases, with 20 bases left in between. CDR1 is MNHNS, CDR2 SASEGT, per germline. The DNA of the CDR3 is TGTGCCACCGGACGTGGGGGTAACTGGTATGGCTACACCTTC. Translation gives CATGRGGNWYGYTF.

This clone was seen only a few times. This chain links TRBV27 with TRBJ1-5, with D uncertain. Germline V gene sequence: CDR1 MNHEY, CDR2 SMNVEV (reference sequence). The CDR3 covers 13 residues. V lost 5 bases and J lost 5, with 10 bases in between. CDR3 region: CASSPLVDQPQHF. CDR3 nucleotide sequence: TGTGCCAGCAGTCCATTGGTGGATCAGCCCCAGCATTTT.